The present TCR beta chain was sequenced within a study of early T cells in non-severe SARS-CoV-2 infection. Each CDR3 protein gets one entry after TCRdb re-called the 5' RACE reads with MiXCR. The repertoire holds roughly 69,000 distinct CDR3 sequences, approximately 9.2% seen once, with around 15% in the top ten. Trimming removed 0 bases from V and 8 bases from J; junction bases left unmatched: 4. The germline V gene encodes CDR1 LGHNA and CDR2 YSLEER. The CDR3 extends over 15 amino acids. The sample here was whole blood, taken at baseline. The source of this sequence is an adult who was a healthcare worker with PCR-confirmed SARS-CoV-2 infection or an uninfected control (not recorded which). V is TRBV4-3 and J is TRBJ2-1; the match to TRBD2 covers 10 bases. The CDR3 loop reads CASSQDGTSVDEQFF. For the CDR3, the DNA is TGCGCCAGCAGCCAAGATGGGACTAGCGTCGATGAGCAGTTCTTC.